This T cell receptor (beta chain) was observed in a study of siplizumab effects on memory and regulatory T cells. General study points: Among sequences traceable to unstimulated CD4+ memory cells, alloreactive ones were significantly reduced by siplizumab.

A remark on this clone: Its antigen is still unknown.

The CDR3 extends over 14 amino acids. J lost 10 bases, V lost 6 bases, and 9 bases had no gene match. Germline V gene data show CDR1 as SEHNR and CDR2 as FQNEAQ (reference sequence). Clones were sequenced by immunoSEQ multiplex PCR, and TCRdb holds only the in-frame ones, with some missing. The sample includes approximately 82,000 clones, roughly 87% of them seen just once. This clonotype was sampled from a human donor in good health. Sequenced sample: Tregs sorted from blood. The chain recombines TRBV7-9 with TRBJ1-6; 7 nucleotides align to TRBD1. Here the CDR3 reads CASSFTGESSPLHF. The CDR3 DNA follows: TGTGCCAGCAGTTTTACAGGGGAATCCTCACCCCTCCACTTT.